This T cell receptor beta chain comes out of a study of cytomegalovirus exposure and HLA in healthy donors. PCR involved 60 Vbeta and 13 Jbeta primers. Measured with immunoSEQ multiplex PCR; TCRdb has only the in-frame clones, and not every one. This table holds roughly 120,000 clones, around 75% found once. Regarding the study as a whole: Some public TCRs appeared in many individuals, while most sequences were rare. When a later analysis was performed, an Asian-associated ancestry cluster reportedly had fewer N-insertions than the roughly 690-donor mean.

The V gene's germline CDR1 is SGHNT and CDR2 YYREEE (reference sequence). V was clipped by 4 bases and J by 4 bases, with 14 bases between them. This CDR3 contains 14 residues. As regards this clone: The antigen remains undetermined.

This sequence was found in a man between 60 and 70 years old in good health and CMV-seropositive. The sample was PBMCs. The chain is built from TRBV5-4 and TRBJ1-2; D may be TRBD1 (5 bases). CDR3 sequence (DNA): TGTGCCAGCAGCCACGGGGGAGTGTCCTATGGCTACACCTTC. It yields the protein CASSHGGVSYGYTF. Supplemented by reference TRBV5-4 and TRBJ1-2, the full variable domain reads ETGVTQSPTHLIKTRGQQVTLRCSSQSGHNTVSWYQQALGQGPQFIFQYYREEENGRGNFPPRFSGLQFPNYSSELNVNALELDDSALYLCASSHGGVSYGYTFGSGTRLTVV.